This T cell receptor beta chain was documented in a study of T cell responses to AZD1222 COVID-19 vaccine. Regarding the study as a whole: Vaccine-related CD4 TCRs covered spike, predominating at 160-218 and 743-854.

Regarding this clone: Its cognate antigen is unknown.

The CDR3 is made up of 10 amino acids. V lost 6 bases, J lost 3 bases, and 1 base lay in between. Per the germline V gene, CDR1 is KGHSH and CDR2 is LQKENI. Produced via immunoSEQ multiplex PCR; TCRdb's table is partial and in-frame only. The repertoire has roughly 200,000 clones, approximately 94% of them found once; the top ten carry 0.95% to 1.1%. This chain links TRBV18 with TRBJ2-3; no clear D gene. The origin of this receptor is an adult in good health. Sample: peripheral blood, taken on day 0 of MenACWY control vaccination. The CDR3 loop is CASSTDTQYF. CDR3 nucleotide sequence: TGTGCCAGCTCTACAGATACGCAGTATTTT. Combining the CDR3 with reference TRBV18 and TRBJ2-3 gives the whole variable domain NAGVMQNPRHLVRRRGQEARLRCSPMKGHSHVYWYRQLPEEGLKFMVYLQKENIIDESGMPKERFSAEFPKEGPSILRIQQVVRGDSAAYFCASSTDTQYFGPGTRLTVL.